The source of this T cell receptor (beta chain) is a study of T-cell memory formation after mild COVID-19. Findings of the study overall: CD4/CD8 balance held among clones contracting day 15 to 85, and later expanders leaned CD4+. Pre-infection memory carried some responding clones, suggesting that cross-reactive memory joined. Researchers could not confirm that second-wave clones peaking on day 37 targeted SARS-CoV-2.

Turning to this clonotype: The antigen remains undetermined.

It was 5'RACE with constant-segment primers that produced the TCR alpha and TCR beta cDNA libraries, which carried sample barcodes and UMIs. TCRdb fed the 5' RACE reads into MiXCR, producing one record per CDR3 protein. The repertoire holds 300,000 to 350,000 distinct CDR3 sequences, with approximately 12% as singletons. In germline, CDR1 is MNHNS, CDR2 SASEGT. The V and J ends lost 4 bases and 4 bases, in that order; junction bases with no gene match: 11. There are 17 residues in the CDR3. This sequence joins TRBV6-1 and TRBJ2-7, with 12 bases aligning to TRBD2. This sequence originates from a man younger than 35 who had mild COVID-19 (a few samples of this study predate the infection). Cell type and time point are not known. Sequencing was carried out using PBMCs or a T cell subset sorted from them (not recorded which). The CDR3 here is CASSALTSSGGAYEQYF. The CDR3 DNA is TGTGCCAGCAGTGCCCTTACGTCTAGCGGGGGGGCGTACGAGCAGTACTTC.